These 22 T cell receptor beta chains came from one sample sequenced in a study of cytomegalovirus exposure and HLA in healthy donors. The PCR contained 60 Vbeta and 13 Jbeta primers. Sequencing was performed with immunoSEQ multiplex PCR; in TCRdb, only in-frame clones are kept and a portion is missing. The sample holds roughly 180,000 clones, 77% seen once. Material: PBMCs. The source is a woman aged 60-75 years in good health and CMV-seropositive.

This chain connects TRBV5-6 to TRBJ2-1; D is undetermined. Germline-derived CDR1 and CDR2 are SGHDT and YYEEEE. Trimming removed 4 bases from V and 0 bases from J, with 8 bases in between. This CDR3 is 14 amino acids long. The CDR3 region is CASSMGISYNEQFF. CDR3 nucleotides: TGTGCCAGCAGCATGGGTATCTCCTACAATGAGCAGTTCTTC. The variable domain in full, with the rest retrieved from reference TRBV5-6 and TRBJ2-1, is DAGVTQSPTHLIKTRGQQVTLRCSPKSGHDTVSWYQQALGQGPQFIFQYYEEEERQRGNFPDRFSGHQFPNYSSELNVNALLLGDSALYLCASSMGISYNEQFFGPGTRLTVL.

This clone was counted a few times. The gene calls are TRBV5-1 and TRBJ2-4; 10 bases fit TRBD1. This CDR3 contains 16 residues. V lost 1 base, J lost 8 bases, and 9 bases stayed unmatched. Per germline, CDR1 SGHRS and CDR2 YFSETQ. The CDR3 nucleotides are TGCGCCAGCAGCTTGCTCATAGGACAGGGGGGTGACATTCAGTACTTC. Protein sequence: CASSLLIGQGGDIQYF. The complete variable domain, with remaining parts taken from reference TRBV5-1 and TRBJ2-4, reads KAGVTQTPRYLIKTRGQQVTLSCSPISGHRSVSWYQQTPGQGLQFLFEYFSETQRNKGNFPGRFSGRQFSNSRSEMNVSTLELGDSALYLCASSLLIGQGGDIQYFGAGTRLSVL.

The chain uses TRBV5-1 and TRBJ2-7; D gene uncertain. In germline, CDR1 is SGHRS, CDR2 YFSETQ. There are 14 residues in the CDR3. With 0 bases removed from V and 2 bases from J, the gap between germline ends came to 9 bases. The CDR3 sequence: CASSLDPGTYEQYF. The CDR3 coding sequence is TGCGCCAGCAGCTTGGATCCAGGAACCTACGAGCAGTACTTC.

This chain joins TRBV6-5 and TRBJ1-2, with TRBD1 identical over 8 bases. Looked up from germline, CDR1 is MNHEY and CDR2 is SVGAGI. Germline trimming cut 2 bases from V and 2 bases from J; bases unmatched to any gene: 4. This CDR3 is built from 15 residues. The CDR3 here is CASSYRRQGNYGYTF. CDR3 nucleotides: TGTGCCAGCAGTTACAGGAGACAGGGGAACTATGGCTACACCTTC.

The chain has TRBV6-4 and TRBJ2-1, with 8 bases that match TRBD1. V lost 5 bases, J lost 7 bases, and 4 bases stayed unmatched. CDR1 MRHNA and CDR2 SNTAGT come from the germline V gene. The CDR3 length is 13 residues. The CDR3: CASSTDRVNEQFF. The CDR3 DNA reads TGTGCCAGCAGTACGGACAGGGTAAATGAGCAGTTCTTC.

This clone has a single count. This chain uses TRBV28 with TRBJ1-4; D perhaps matches TRBD1 (5 bases). The CDR3 runs 12 residues. The V gene's germline CDR1 is MDHEN and CDR2 SYDVKM. V lost 3 bases and J 9 bases, leaving 8 bases between the germline ends. CDR3 region: CASSLAGQKLFF. DNA of the CDR3: TGTGCCAGCAGTTTGGCAGGGCAAAAACTGTTTTTT.

V is TRBV6-5 and J is TRBJ2-7, with TRBD2 identical over 10 bases. J gave up 2 bases and V 2 bases, and 3 bases lay outside the gene matches. The CDR3 spans 15 residues. Per the germline V gene, CDR1 is MNHEY and CDR2 is SVGAGI. The CDR3 region has the DNA TGTGCCAGCAGTTACATCAGCGGGGGGGCCTACGAGCAGTACTTC. Translating gives CASSYISGGAYEQYF.

This clone was detected only a few times. This sequence joins TRBV5-1 and TRBJ2-3; 10 nucleotides line up with TRBD2. The V segment lost 4 bases and the J segment 5 bases; nucleotides outside the gene matches: 10. Germline CDR1 SGHRS, CDR2 YFSETQ. The CDR3 contains 16 residues. In nucleotides, the CDR3 is TGCGCCAGCAGCCGAGACAGGGCTAGCGGGGGAGATACGCAGTATTTT. It codes for CASSRDRASGGDTQYF.

This chain uses TRBV7-9 with TRBJ2-1; TRBD1 agrees at 8 bases. The ends lost 8 bases at V and 6 bases at J; junction bases unmatched: 9. CDR3 length equals 14 residues. Germline-derived CDR1 and CDR2 are SEHNR and FQNEAQ (reference sequence). The DNA for the CDR3 is TGTGCCAGCGAGGGACAGGAGTTCTTCAATGAGCAGTTCTTC. Translated, it gives CASEGQEFFNEQFF.

The rearrangement links TRBV2 to TRBJ2-7; perhaps TRBD2 as D (6 bases). V lost 6 bases and J 0 bases, leaving 21 bases between the germline ends. The CDR3 is 17 amino acids. Germline CDR1 reads SNHLY; CDR2 reads FYNNEI. CDR3 in DNA: TGTGCCAGCAGCAAAATCTCGGGACTCTCGAGCTCCTACGAGCAGTACTTC. Protein sequence: CASSKISGLSSSYEQYF.

This chain uses TRBV19 with TRBJ1-1; D gene ambiguous. The CDR3 extends over 13 amino acids. Per the germline V gene, CDR1 is LNHDA and CDR2 is SQIVND (reference sequence). With 5 bases removed from V and 0 bases from J, the gap between germline ends came to 7 bases. DNA for the CDR3: TGTGCCAGTAGTCCGTTAGTGAACACTGAAGCTTTCTTT. This encodes CASSPLVNTEAFF.

J is TRBJ1-5 and V is TRBV19, with 8 bases that match TRBD1. The V gene end was trimmed by 8 bases and the J gene end by 3 bases; junction bases not matched to a gene: 6. Per germline, CDR1 LNHDA and CDR2 SQIVND (reference sequence). The CDR3 is 14 amino acids. This CDR3 is CASENRGINQPQHF. The CDR3 DNA sequence: TGTGCCAGTGAAAACAGGGGGATCAATCAGCCCCAGCATTTT.

CDR3 bases: TGCGCCAGCAGCCAAAGATTCGCCGGGACTAGCGGGGGGGCCCTAAACGAGCAGTACTTC. Its protein product is CASSQRFAGTSGGALNEQYF. V and J are TRBV4-3 and TRBJ2-7; 16 bases agree with TRBD2. The CDR3 covers 20 residues. Trimming removed 2 bases from V and 5 bases from J; junction bases left unmatched: 15. In germline, CDR1 is LGHNA, CDR2 YSLEER.

The chain employs TRBV27 and TRBJ1-4; D unresolved. The CDR3 sequence is 14 residues long. Deletions cut 2 bases from V and 4 bases from J, with 8 bases between. From germline, CDR1 is MNHEY and CDR2 SMNVEV (reference sequence). CDR3 region: CASSLGGFNEKLFF. The CDR3 DNA is TGTGCCAGCAGTTTAGGAGGCTTTAATGAAAAACTGTTTTTT.

This sequence joins TRBV6-5 and TRBJ2-1; maybe TRBD1 (5 bases). Germline V gene lookup returns CDR1 MNHEY and CDR2 SVGAGI. This CDR3 contains 13 residues. The V end lost 5 bases, the J end lost 10 bases, and 15 bases lay between the germline ends. CDR3 sequence (DNA): TGTGCCAGCAGTACACGGCCAGGGTTAGAGCAGTTCTTC. Translated, it gives CASSTRPGLEQFF.

The chain couples TRBV6-1 to TRBJ1-5; 8 bases agree with TRBD1. CDR3 length: 15 residues. Trimming at V came to 2 bases and at J to 4 bases, leaving 4 bases not matched to a gene. Germline V gene data show CDR1 as MNHNS and CDR2 as SASEGT. CDR3 loop: CASSERRTGNQPQHF. The DNA of the CDR3 is TGTGCCAGCAGTGAACGACGGACAGGGAATCAGCCCCAGCATTTT.

This clone was counted once. Germline and junction disagree at one end, which may indicate a read error. The chain couples TRBV2 to TRBJ2-4, with TRBD2 matching 11 bases. Per the germline V gene, CDR1 is SNHLY and CDR2 is FYNNEI. The CDR3 has 15 amino acids. CDR3 sequence reads: CASSGMGLAENSQYF. For the CDR3, the DNA is TGTGCCAGCAGTGGAATGGGACTAGCGGAAAACAGTCAGTACTTC.

The genes are TRBV7-2 and TRBJ2-3; 8 positions agree with TRBD2. The CDR3 contains 16 residues. Trimming took 3 bases from V and 0 from J; bases not matched to a gene: 5. Germline V gives CDR1 SGHTA, CDR2 FQGNSA. DNA of the CDR3: TGTGCCAGCAGCTTTCTCGGGGGGGGTAGCACAGATACGCAGTATTTT. It is translated as CASSFLGGGSTDTQYF.

This chain uses TRBV7-9 with TRBJ2-1; TRBD2 might be the D (6 bases). Germline CDR1 reads SEHNR; CDR2 reads FQNEAQ (reference sequence). The ends were cut back, 5 bases at V and 7 bases at J, with 15 bases in the middle. The CDR3 loop spans 14 amino acids. The CDR3 DNA reads as TGTGCCAGCAGCCCGAGGGCGGGGCGGAATGAGCAGTTCTTC. Translation: CASSPRAGRNEQFF.

This chain connects TRBV6-1 to TRBJ2-1; 13 bases are shared with TRBD2. V lost 11 bases, J lost 5 bases, and 9 bases stayed unmatched. The germline V gene encodes CDR1 MNHNS and CDR2 SASEGT. The CDR3 extends over 15 amino acids. The chain's CDR3 is CAGKSGTSGDNEQFF. CDR3 coding DNA: TGTGCCGGCAAATCCGGGACTAGCGGGGACAATGAGCAGTTCTTC.

This chain connects TRBV7-9 to TRBJ1-1; D perhaps matches TRBD1 (6 bases). CDR3 size: 18 residues. V lost 2 bases and J 2 bases, leaving 21 bases between the germline ends. The germline gives CDR1 SEHNR, CDR2 FQNEAQ (reference sequence). Here the CDR3 reads CASSLLSRGGLSNTEAFF. The CDR3 nucleotides read TGTGCCAGCAGCTTATTATCCCGGGGGGGGCTTAGCAACACTGAAGCTTTCTTT.

This clone has only a few counts. This chain links TRBV7-2 with TRBJ1-2; D unclear. V lost 2 bases, J lost 8 bases, and 9 bases lay in between. CDR3 size: 12 residues. Per germline, CDR1 SGHTA and CDR2 FQGNSA. The CDR3: CASSLMGVGYTF. In nucleotides, the CDR3 is TGTGCCAGCAGCTTAATGGGCGTCGGCTACACCTTC.